The present entry profiles one T cell receptor (beta chain) with its context. Its antigen is undetermined. The data were taken from a study of blood T cells in healthy people across ages. Overall study findings and caveats: Per million T cells, TCR beta diversity dropped about linearly as age rose.

CDR3 length: 12 residues. The germline CDR1 and CDR2 sequences are DFQATT and SNEGSKA (reference sequence). The ends were cut back, 1 base at V and 2 bases at J, with 5 bases in the middle. PCR was performed a second time for about 7 to 12 cycles using a sample-barcoded 5' primer and a J-beta primer mix. TCRdb ran MiXCR on the 5' RACE reads and lists one entry per CDR3 protein. The sample includes around 1,000,000 distinct CDR3 sequences, approximately 25% of them seen just once. The same sample was also studied in work on T cells of mothers and their children.

The chain combines TRBV20-1 with TRBJ1-2; D is ambiguous. Sequenced input: blood. This TCR derives from a girl aged 2-10 years in good health. The CDR3: CSARAGNYGYTF. The DNA of the CDR3 is TGCAGTGCTAGAGCAGGCAACTATGGCTACACCTTC.